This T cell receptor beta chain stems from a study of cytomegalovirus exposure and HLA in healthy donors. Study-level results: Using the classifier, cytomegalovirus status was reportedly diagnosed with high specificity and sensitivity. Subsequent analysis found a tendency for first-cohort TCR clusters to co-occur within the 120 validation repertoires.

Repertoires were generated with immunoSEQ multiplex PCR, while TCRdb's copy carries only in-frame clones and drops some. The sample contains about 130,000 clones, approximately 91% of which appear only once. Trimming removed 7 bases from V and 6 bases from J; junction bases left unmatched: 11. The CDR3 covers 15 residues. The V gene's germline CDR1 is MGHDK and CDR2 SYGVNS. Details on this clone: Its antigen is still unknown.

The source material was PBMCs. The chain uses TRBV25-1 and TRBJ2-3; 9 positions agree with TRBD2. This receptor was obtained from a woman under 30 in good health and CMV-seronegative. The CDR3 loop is CASTPPASGMDTQYF. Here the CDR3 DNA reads TGTGCCAGCACCCCACCAGCTAGCGGGATGGATACGCAGTATTTT.